This T cell receptor beta chain was identified during a study of vaccination and CD4 T cells after COVID-19. The wider study: Timing of post-vaccine sample collection was a median 72 days after dose two, with a range of 14 to 241.

The Oncomine TCR Beta short-read assay sequenced DNA from cultured CD4+ T cells. TCRdb reanalysed the PCR reads using MiXCR and keeps one entry per CDR3 protein. This sample carries several thousand distinct CDR3 sequences, about 40% of them seen once, and the ten largest clones take 25%. Worth noting for this clonotype: The antigen remains undetermined.

Trimming cost V 5 bases and J 5 bases; bases outside gene matches: 11. This CDR3 contains 16 residues. The germline V gene encodes CDR1 SEHNR and CDR2 FQNEAQ (reference sequence). Treatment denoted: roughly ten-day PBMC culture with coronavirus spike peptide pools or control peptides (ViraFEST assay). CD4+ T cells that came from the unexposed donor were collected before the COVID-19 pandemic (2011-2018). Fresh replacement IL-2 medium substituted for half the medium on days 3 and 7. Sequencing input: CD4+ T cells from blood, cultured in vitro. This receptor was obtained from a human donor in good health. The rearrangement links TRBV7-9 to TRBJ2-7; 11 nucleotides line up with TRBD2. CDR3 sequence reads: CASSKTYSGRAHEQYF. CDR3 in DNA: TGTGCCAGCAGCAAGACCTATAGCGGGAGGGCCCACGAGCAGTACTTC.